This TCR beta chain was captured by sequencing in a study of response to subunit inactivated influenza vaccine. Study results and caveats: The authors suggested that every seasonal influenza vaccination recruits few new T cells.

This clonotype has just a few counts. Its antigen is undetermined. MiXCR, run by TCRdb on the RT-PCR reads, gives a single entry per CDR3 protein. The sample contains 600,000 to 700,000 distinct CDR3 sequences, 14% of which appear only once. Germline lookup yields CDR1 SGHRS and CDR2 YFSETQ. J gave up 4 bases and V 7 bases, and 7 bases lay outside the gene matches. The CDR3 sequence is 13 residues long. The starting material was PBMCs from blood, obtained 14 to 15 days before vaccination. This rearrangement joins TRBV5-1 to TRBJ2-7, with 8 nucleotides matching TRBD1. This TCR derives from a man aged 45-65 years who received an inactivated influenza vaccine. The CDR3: CASEPTGGYEQYF. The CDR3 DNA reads TGCGCCAGCGAGCCCACAGGGGGATACGAGCAGTACTTC.